This is a list of T cell receptor beta chains from one sample in a study of identical twins. TCRdb reanalysed the 5' RACE reads using MiXCR and keeps one entry per CDR3 protein. This table has 350,000 to 500,000 distinct CDR3 sequences, about a fifth appearing once. The sample was naive T cells sorted from blood. The receptors originated from a man aged 50 or older in good health. Each CDR3 is given with its conserved first and last residue.

V: TRBV4-3
J: TRBJ2-7
CDR3: CASSQDHSVNAYEQYF

V: TRBV6-1
J: TRBJ2-7
CDR3: CASSSTRGQTNYEQYF

V: TRBV28
J: TRBJ2-1
CDR3: CASSFVGPYNEQFF

V: TRBV12-3/TRBV12-4
J: TRBJ1-5
CDR3: CASSLNAADQPQHF

V: TRBV5-1
J: TRBJ2-7
CDR3: CASSWEASHPHEQYF

V: TRBV20-1
J: TRBJ2-7
CDR3: CSASGDSYEQYF

V: TRBV6-1
J: TRBJ2-7
CDR3: CASSELRRGGNEQYF

V: TRBV5-1
J: TRBJ2-3
CDR3: CASSLAFIREDTQYF

V: TRBV28
J: TRBJ2-3
CDR3: CASSFGTSGETDTQYF

V: TRBV25-1
J: TRBJ2-3
CDR3: CASSPSANLQDTQYF

V: TRBV10-1
J: TRBJ1-2
CDR3: CASSESVKGGYTF

V: TRBV7-2
J: TRBJ2-5
CDR3: CASSRTPQETQYF

V: TRBV20-1
J: TRBJ2-5
CDR3: CSARDPRREIQTQYF

V: TRBV29-1
J: TRBJ2-5
CDR3: CSVSGTYRETQYF

V: TRBV15
J: TRBJ2-2
CDR3: CATSRTGTSRDTGELFF

V: TRBV24-1
J: TRBJ2-1
CDR3: CATSDFGTGNSYNEQFF

V: TRBV28
J: TRBJ2-5
CDR3: CASSSPGRGPYF

V: TRBV19
J: TRBJ2-1
CDR3: CASHPPAGGPNEQFF

V: TRBV29-1
J: TRBJ1-1
CDR3: CSAAHSGQEAFF

V: TRBV5-1
J: TRBJ1-1
CDR3: CASSLLDITNTEAFF

V: TRBV29-1
J: TRBJ2-5
CDR3: CSVTENKETQYF

V: TRBV20-1
J: TRBJ2-2
CDR3: CSAPAGTANTGELFF

V: TRBV7-8
J: TRBJ1-1
CDR3: CASSLVTGGFEAFF

V: TRBV11-2
J: TRBJ2-2
CDR3: CASSWRTGANTGELFF

V: TRBV5-1
J: TRBJ2-3
CDR3: CASSFRDRGRSVDTQYF

V: TRBV6-5
J: TRBJ2-7
CDR3: CASATYYEQYF

V: TRBV28
J: TRBJ2-7
CDR3: CASSFPPGHHYEQYF